Below, 20 T cell receptor beta chains from the same sample are listed, as sequenced in a study of blood T cells in healthy people across ages. Sample-barcoded 5' priming and a J-beta primer mix drove a second PCR of 7 to 11 cycles. TCRdb re-analysed the 5' RACE reads in MiXCR, keeping a single row per CDR3 protein. The table lists about 1.4 million distinct CDR3 sequences, around 59% of them singletons, with 5% to 7% in the top ten. Sequenced sample: blood. All receptors derive from a man aged 18 to 30 in good health.

In nucleotides, the CDR3 is TGTGCCAGCAGTTTATCGGGTCAGCGATCACAAGCTTTCTTT. The encoded protein is CASSLSGQRSQAFF. The chain combines TRBV12-3 or TRBV12-4 with TRBJ1-1; D remains unclear. The CDR3 length is 14 residues. Trimming took 2 bases from V and 9 from J, leaving 16 bases between them.

The chain links TRBV7-2 to TRBJ2-3; tentatively, D is TRBD2 (5 bases). This CDR3 region has 16 residues. The V end was cut by 1 base, the J end by 2 bases, with 13 bases between. CDR1 and CDR2 (germline): SGHTA, FQGNSA. In nucleotides, the CDR3 is TGTGCCAGCAGCTTAGTTCCCACGGGGTCCACAGATACGCAGTATTTT. Amino acids: CASSLVPTGSTDTQYF.

The gene calls are TRBV18 and TRBJ2-7; possibly TRBD2 for D (6 bases). This CDR3 has 12 residues. Germline-derived CDR1 and CDR2 are KGHSH and LQKENI. V was shortened by 5 bases and J by 6 bases, with 11 bases between the two germline ends. The CDR3 reads CASSNGGSEQYF. The DNA for the CDR3 is TGTGCCAGCTCAAACGGGGGTAGCGAGCAGTACTTC.

This chain links TRBV15 with TRBJ2-3; D may be TRBD2 (6 bases). Between the trimmed V and J ends, which lost 6 bases and 5 bases, there was a span of 27 bases. This CDR3 is built from 18 residues. Germline V gene data show CDR1 as LNHNV and CDR2 as YYDKDF (reference sequence). Here the CDR3 reads CATSTRGGKDYPRDTQYF. CDR3 coding DNA: TGTGCCACCAGTACGAGGGGTGGAAAGGACTACCCCCGAGATACGCAGTATTTT.

This rearrangement joins TRBV29-1 to TRBJ1-1; 8 nucleotides align to TRBD1. V was pared by 3 bases and J by 6 bases, with 9 bases of the junction left unmatched. This CDR3 contains 14 residues. Germline assignment: CDR1 SQVTM and CDR2 ANQGSEA. In DNA, the CDR3 is TGCAGCGTTGATGTTGCAGGGGGCTATTCTGAAGCTTTCTTT. Translation: CSVDVAGGYSEAFF. Looking up the rest from reference TRBV29-1 and TRBJ1-1 gives the full variable domain: SAVISQKPSRDICQRGTSLTIQCQVDSQVTMMFWYRQQPGQSLTLIATANQGSEATYESGFVIDKFPISRPNLTFSTLTVSNMSPEDSSIYLCSVDVAGGYSEAFFGQGTRLTVV.

This clonotype was observed a few times. The chain employs TRBV25-1 and TRBJ2-1; the D gene is possibly TRBD2 (5 bases). The V gene's germline CDR1 is MGHDK and CDR2 SYGVNS. Trimming removed 5 bases at V and 2 bases at J, with 13 bases between. The CDR3 extends over 15 amino acids. The CDR3 DNA reads TGTGCCAGCAGTCCTCCGGGGTTCCCCTACAATGAGCAGTTCTTC. It specifies CASSPPGFPYNEQFF.

In DNA, the CDR3 is TGTGCCAGCAGTCCCAGGGCAGGCAGTCAAGAGACCCAGTACTTC. This translates into CASSPRAGSQETQYF. This chain connects TRBV12-3 or TRBV12-4 to TRBJ2-5; possible D gene TRBD1, 5 bases. V was trimmed by 5 bases and J by 2 bases, leaving 15 bases between them. The length of the CDR3 is 15 residues.

The genes are TRBV15 and TRBJ2-3; D perhaps matches TRBD1 (6 bases). The CDR3 is 15 amino acids. From germline, CDR1 is LNHNV and CDR2 YYDKDF (reference sequence). V was clipped by 1 base and J by 1 base, with 9 bases between them. This CDR3 is CATSRVSGGTDTQYF. CDR3 in DNA: TGTGCCACCAGCAGAGTCTCAGGGGGCACAGATACGCAGTATTTT.

The chain employs TRBV27 and TRBJ2-3; D possibly corresponds to TRBD2 (6 bases). Germline V gives CDR1 MNHEY, CDR2 SMNVEV (reference sequence). Trimming took off 6 bases at V and 4 bases at J, with 17 bases between the two ends. This CDR3 spans 15 amino acids. The CDR3 sequence: CASRARRVYSDTQYF. Written as DNA, the CDR3 is TGTGCCAGCAGGGCCAGGAGGGTATATTCAGATACGCAGTATTTT.

V is TRBV5-5 and J is TRBJ1-2; D is unclear. Germline values: CDR1 SGHKS, CDR2 YYEKEE (reference sequence). Trimming cost V 3 bases and J 8 bases, with 14 bases left between them. The CDR3 runs to 13 residues. In DNA form, the CDR3 reads TGTGCCAGCAGCTGGGATAACGGGAGGGGCTACACCTTC. Its protein product is CASSWDNGRGYTF.

This clonotype has only one observation. The chain has TRBV4-1 and TRBJ2-7; 11 bases map to TRBD1. Germline V gene sequence: CDR1 MGHRA, CDR2 YSYEKL. The CDR3 has 15 amino acids. Unmatched junction bases numbered 2, after V lost 1 base and J lost 3 bases. CDR3 DNA sequence: TGCGCCAGCAGCCAAGGGACAGGGGGCTACTACGAGCAGTACTTC. Translating gives CASSQGTGGYYEQYF.

This chain connects TRBV27 to TRBJ2-5; tentatively, D is TRBD1 or TRBD2 (5 bases each). The V and J ends lost 3 bases and 5 bases respectively, with 16 bases between them. The CDR3 runs 15 residues. Germline assignment: CDR1 MNHEY and CDR2 SMNVEV (reference sequence). This chain's CDR3 is CASSLKLGRAETQYF. The CDR3 DNA reads as TGTGCCAGCAGTTTGAAGTTGGGGCGGGCGGAGACCCAGTACTTC.

The chain has TRBV29-1 and TRBJ2-1; possible D gene TRBD2, 5 bases. CDR3 length equals 11 residues. Germline-derived CDR1 and CDR2 are SQVTM and ANQGSEA. Trimming pared 7 bases from V and 8 bases from J, leaving 12 bases between. CDR3 in amino acids: CSASGLDEQFF. CDR3 nucleotides: TGCAGCGCATCGGGGTTGGATGAGCAGTTCTTC.

This chain joins TRBV28 and TRBJ2-7, with TRBD2 as a possible D gene (6 bases). The CDR3 covers 14 residues. Trimming cost V 7 bases and J 3 bases, with 16 bases left between them. CDR1 MDHEN and CDR2 SYDVKM come from the germline V gene. CDR3 residues: CASTALGGGYEQYF. The CDR3 bases are TGTGCCAGCACCGCGTTGGGAGGCGGCTACGAGCAGTACTTC. Full variable domain (rest looked up from reference TRBV28 and TRBJ2-7): DVKVTQSSRYLVKRTGEKVFLECVQDMDHENMFWYRQDPGLGLRLIYFSYDVKMKEKGDIPEGYSVSREKKERFSLILESASTNQTSMYLCASTALGGGYEQYFGPGTRLTVT.

This clonotype appeared once. This chain links TRBV20-1 with TRBJ1-2; TRBD1 is a possible D gene (5 bases). Germline CDR1 reads DFQATT; CDR2 reads SNEGSKA (reference sequence). CDR3 length equals 12 residues. Between the trimmed V and J ends, which lost 2 bases and 5 bases, there was a span of 9 bases. The CDR3 sequence is CSARTTEYGYTF. For the CDR3, the DNA is TGCAGTGCTAGAACGACAGAGTATGGCTACACCTTC.

The V call is TRBV10-3, the J call TRBJ2-7, with TRBD1 matching 7 bases. V lost 5 bases and J lost 0; bases outside the gene matches: 4. CDR1 ENHRY and CDR2 SYGVKD come from the germline V gene. The CDR3 is made up of 14 amino acids. The CDR3 protein is CAISQTGVSYEQYF. The CDR3 bases are TGTGCCATCAGTCAAACAGGGGTCTCCTACGAGCAGTACTTC.

This rearrangement joins TRBV6-2 or TRBV6-3 to TRBJ2-4, with a possible D match to TRBD2 (5 bases). The J call may be mistaken, given a closer DNA end match to TRBJ2-7. Germline lookup yields CDR1 MNHEY and CDR2 SVGEGT. This CDR3 has 17 amino acids. CDR3 sequence (DNA): TGTGCCAGCAGTTACTCGACTTCGGGATACACTTCCTACGAGCAGTACTTC. This translates into CASSYSTSGYTSYEQYF.

The chain has TRBV7-9 and TRBJ1-1, with no clear D. Germline loops: CDR1 SEHNR, CDR2 FQNEAQ (reference sequence). V shed 9 bases and J shed 1 base, with 12 bases lying between them. CDR3 length: 13 amino acids. CDR3 sequence: CASVDFSNTEAFF. The CDR3 nucleotides are TGTGCCAGTGTAGACTTCTCGAACACTGAAGCTTTCTTT.

This clonotype appeared a few times. Here the CDR3 reads CASSQDLWGEEQFF. The DNA for the CDR3 is TGTGCCAGCAGCCAAGATTTGTGGGGGGAAGAGCAGTTCTTC. The chain links TRBV4-2 to TRBJ2-1; possible D gene TRBD2, 6 bases. The CDR3 spans 14 residues. The germline CDR1 and CDR2 sequences are LGHNA and YNFKEQ. Trimming cost V 0 bases and J 10 bases, with 13 bases left between them.

The chain employs TRBV20-1 and TRBJ1-2; a possible D gene is TRBD1 (6 bases). This CDR3 spans 15 amino acids. V was clipped by 3 bases and J by 4 bases, with 18 bases between them. CDR1 DFQATT and CDR2 SNEGSKA come from the germline V gene (reference sequence). The CDR3 spells CSASTMRQEPYGYTF. The CDR3 DNA is TGCAGTGCTAGCACCATGAGACAGGAGCCCTATGGCTACACCTTC.